This section outlines one T cell receptor beta chain sequence together with its context. This clonotype was picked up many times. Its antigen remains undetermined. No base-level quality is on record; no much larger clone is a single base apart. The CDR3 has 16 amino acids, counting the end cysteine and phenylalanine. Left in the record is the CDR3 DNA by itself, 48 bases read in frame from the first base. V lost 5 bases and J lost 2 bases; the stretch between them is 18 bases long. Per the germline V gene, SGHRS is the CDR1 and YFSETQ is the CDR2. The data were obtained in a study of human T cells and chemical hapten exposure (dated by TCRdb to 2020 to 2022). Regarding the study in general: For sensitization, 2% DPC in acetone was applied to a roughly 2 cm by roughly 2 cm area of upper inner arm skin. Patients additionally received weekly therapeutic DPC doses to the scalp throughout the approximately 24-week study period. Patch testing on the upper back used Finn chambers containing 0.01% DPC, with scoring done after 6 days according to International Contact Dermatitis Research Group standards. Alopecia areata with under or over 50% scalp involvement, alopecia totalis and alopecia universalis were represented in the patient cohort, which was mostly female. The libraries were sequenced as a pool, and the TCR yield per sample differed mostly because of small variations in library volumes within the pool. The study tracked peripheral blood TCR repertoire changes in vivo during primary and secondary sensitization to the hapten diphenylcyclopropenone (DPC) in alopecia patients. Blood samples were taken from patients before sensitization (week 0) and then at 2, 6 and about 24 weeks after DPC sensitization. Twenty-nine alopecia patients gave blood for TCR sequencing at one to four time points (pre-sensitization, 2, 6 and 24 weeks). On the study overall, not on this receptor specifically: Alopecia, a presumed autoimmune disease, was present in all patients, so the immune response of the patients might differ from that of healthy individuals. After repeated subsampling, the strength of the expansion versus patch-test correlation and the threshold at which it became significant changed. Expanded TCRs formed significantly more large CDR3 similarity clusters than pre-sensitization or healthy control sets, consistent with antigen-driven responses. DPC sensitization did not change the number of TCRs with a frequency above 1 in 1000, and there was no evidence of changes in global repertoire structure. The number of PT1 expanded TCRs positively correlated with patch test score, significant at thresholds 8, 16 and 32 but not 4.

The time point label on this specimen signifies: pre-sensitization, week 0. Reading the label with the study, this specimen's treatment or condition is: therapeutic diphenylcyclopropenone sensitization with weekly scalp DPC. At each patch-test visit, blood was drawn before the patch test was applied. To be eligible, patients had to be aged 18 to 70, diagnosed with alopecia and judged suitable for DPC therapy, while pregnant patients were excluded. Total RNA was extracted from unfractionated whole blood collected in Tempus Blood RNA tubes. Library creation used RACE. Data came from a NextSeq 500. During library preparation, unique molecular identifiers were attached to individual cDNA molecules so that TCRs could be counted quantitatively and reproducibly. Each blood RNA sample was used to sequence both TCR alpha and TCR beta chains. As for the original processing: A median of around 96,000 TCRs per sample was observed, with a range of about 20,000 to 690,600. V, J and CDR3 annotation of the TCR reads was performed with the Decombinator software suite. For the PS versus PT1 abundance plots, all samples were subsampled to the same number of TCRs (28,000). TCRs were defined as expanded if absent before sensitization and observed at least eight times at the 2-week time point. The public reads were reanalyzed by TCRdb: fastp trimming at Q25, MiXCR alignment, in-frame beta chains only. Every distinct CDR3 protein forms one entry, paired with its most common genes and DNA. The V and J calls, along with clone size, are taken from TCRdb and not from the paper's own processing. The sample records 300,000 to 450,000 distinct CDR3 sequences, roughly 4.6% of which are singletons. The ten largest clonotypes hold 2.5% to 3% of the sample.

The receptor comes from a woman aged 50 to 65 with alopecia areata. Some clones in this sample may be carry-over from other donors' samples. The specimen was whole blood, collected in connection with sensitization to the hapten diphenylcyclopropenone (DPC). This sequence uses TRBV5-1 and TRBJ2-3; the D match is possibly TRBD1 or TRBD2, with 6 bases aligned in each. DNA sequence: TGCGCCAGCAGGCCCGGAGGGGGAGCGACCACAGATACGCAGTATTTT. Its translation is CASRPGGGATTDTQYF. Where the CDR3 stops, the reference TRBV5-1 and TRBJ2-3 genes take over; the full variable domain is KAGVTQTPRYLIKTRGQQVTLSCSPISGHRSVSWYQQTPGQGLQFLFEYFSETQRNKGNFPGRFSGRQFSNSRSEMNVSTLELGDSALYLCASRPGGGATTDTQYFGPGTRLTVL.